Shown below are 27 T cell receptor beta chains from a single sample sequenced in a study of identical twins. TCRdb independently ran MiXCR on the 5' RACE reads; one entry per CDR3 protein. The sample has approximately 700,000 distinct CDR3 sequences, around a sixth seen once. This sample was shared with a second study, whose subject was T cells expressing NK-cell markers.

The sequenced sample was PBMCs. These receptors were collected from a young woman in good health.

This clonotype was seen once. The chain employs TRBV18 and TRBJ1-1; D is uncertain. CDR1 is KGHSH and CDR2 is LQKENI in the germline V gene. The V end lost 1 base, the J end lost 2 bases, and 8 bases lay between the germline ends. The CDR3 is 14 residues long. CDR3 sequence (DNA): TGTGCCAGCTCACCACATGAACACAACACTGAAGCTTTCTTT. It is translated as CASSPHEHNTEAFF.

This clonotype was seen a few times. V is TRBV14 and J is TRBJ2-1, with a tentative D call TRBD1 (6 bases). Germline assignment: CDR1 SGHDN and CDR2 FVKESK. CDR3 length: 14 amino acids. Trimming removed 2 bases at V and 6 bases at J, with 11 bases between. The CDR3 spells CASSQRTASNEQFF. CDR3 sequence (DNA): TGTGCCAGCAGCCAAAGGACAGCAAGCAATGAGCAGTTCTTC.

This clonotype showed up just a few times. The CDR3, as DNA: TGTGCCAGCAGCTTAAATGGGGGGACTAACTATGGCTACACCTTC. It specifies CASSLNGGTNYGYTF. V gene TRBV11-2 combines with J gene TRBJ1-2, with D possibly matching TRBD1 (5 bases). Trimming took off 2 bases at V and 0 bases at J, with 10 bases between the two ends. In germline, CDR1 is SGHAT, CDR2 FQNNGV. This CDR3 comprises 15 residues. The variable domain in full, with the rest retrieved from reference TRBV11-2 and TRBJ1-2, is EAGVAQSPRYKIIEKRQSVAFWCNPISGHATLYWYQQILGQGPKLLIQFQNNGVVDDSQLPKDRFSAERLKGVDSTLKIQPAKLEDSAVYLCASSLNGGTNYGYTFGSGTRLTVV.

This clonotype was seen only a few times. This sequence joins TRBV20-1 and TRBJ1-1; perhaps TRBD1 as D (5 bases). The CDR3 has 13 residues. Germline CDR1 DFQATT, CDR2 SNEGSKA (reference sequence). Trimming cost V 6 bases and J 4 bases, with 15 bases left between them. The CDR3 DNA reads TGCAGTGCCGATTCGACAGCGAGCACTGAAGCTTTCTTT. Protein sequence: CSADSTASTEAFF.

The chain uses TRBV7-2 and TRBJ2-1; 7 positions match TRBD2. J was trimmed by 4 bases and V by 5 bases; bases with no gene match: 8. The V gene's germline CDR1 is SGHTA and CDR2 FQGNSA. The CDR3 spans 15 residues. CDR3 protein: CASSPIGLVYNEQFF. DNA for the CDR3: TGTGCCAGCAGCCCAATCGGACTAGTATACAATGAGCAGTTCTTC.

This clonotype was detected only a few times. V usage is TRBV6-5 and J usage is TRBJ1-1; D gene unclear. Trimming stripped 4 bases from V and 8 bases from J, with 11 bases between. This CDR3 contains 12 residues. Germline CDR1 MNHEY, CDR2 SVGAGI. The CDR3 here is CASSSPGNEAFF. CDR3 DNA sequence: TGTGCCAGCAGTTCTCCTGGGAACGAAGCTTTCTTT.

This rearrangement joins TRBV5-1 to TRBJ2-6; D is undetermined. The V and J ends lost 4 bases and 4 bases respectively, with 24 bases between them. The CDR3 covers 19 residues. Germline loops: CDR1 SGHRS, CDR2 YFSETQ. The DNA of the CDR3 is TGCGCCAGCAGCCCGACGACTGGTGGTGGTTTTGGAGGGGCCAACGTCCTGACTTTC. It is translated as CASSPTTGGGFGGANVLTF.

The V call is TRBV7-7, the J call TRBJ2-2, with D tentatively TRBD1 (6 bases). This CDR3 has 14 residues. Per the germline V gene, CDR1 is SSHAT and CDR2 is FNYEAQ (reference sequence). Trimming cost V 5 bases and J 4 bases, with 11 bases left between them. The CDR3 reads CASSPGTPTGELFF. The CDR3 DNA sequence: TGTGCCAGCAGCCCCGGGACACCCACCGGGGAGCTGTTTTTT. Complete variable domain (other parts from reference TRBV7-7 and TRBJ2-2): GAGVSQSPRYKVTKRGQDVTLRCDPISSHATLYWYQQALGQGPEFLTYFNYEAQPDKSGLPSDRFSAERPEGSISTLTIQRTEQRDSAMYRCASSPGTPTGELFFGEGSRLTVL.

This clonotype was observed a few times. The V gene is TRBV7-2, the J gene TRBJ2-6; D gene unclear. The CDR3 has 15 residues. Trimming stripped 3 bases from V and 0 bases from J, with 6 bases between. Germline V lookup: CDR1 SGHTA, CDR2 FQGNSA. The CDR3 sequence: CASSFVSSGANVLTF. The CDR3 DNA reads as TGTGCCAGCAGCTTCGTATCCTCTGGGGCCAACGTCCTGACTTTC.

The chain recombines TRBV12-3 or TRBV12-4 with TRBJ1-1; the D is unclear. V was pared by 4 bases and J by 6 bases, with 12 bases between. The CDR3 extends over 13 amino acids. The CDR3: CASSSLGKSEAFF. CDR3 bases: TGTGCCAGCAGTTCCCTCGGGAAATCTGAAGCTTTCTTT.

This clonotype was observed a few times. The chain combines TRBV4-2 with TRBJ2-7, with D possibly TRBD1 on 6 matching bases. V shed 2 bases and J shed 3 bases, with 11 bases lying between them. The germline V gene encodes CDR1 LGHNA and CDR2 YNFKEQ. This CDR3 comprises 14 residues. CDR3 loop: CASSQTDRSYEQYF. The CDR3 DNA sequence: TGTGCCAGCAGCCAAACAGACAGGAGCTACGAGCAGTACTTC.

The chain uses TRBV9 and TRBJ2-1; possibly TRBD1 or TRBD2 for D (5 bases each). Trimming removed 1 base from V and 8 bases from J, with 16 bases in between. CDR1 and CDR2 (germline): SGDLS, YYNGEE. The CDR3 runs to 15 residues. The CDR3 loop reads CASSVFGMRGDEQFF. CDR3 coding DNA: TGTGCCAGCAGCGTATTCGGGATGAGGGGCGATGAGCAGTTCTTC.

The chain recombines TRBV20-1 with TRBJ1-4, with TRBD1 identical over 9 bases. There are 15 residues in the CDR3. Per germline, CDR1 DFQATT and CDR2 SNEGSKA (reference sequence). The ends lost 4 bases at V and 7 bases at J; junction bases unmatched: 10. The CDR3 here is CSATYPGQGVEKLFF. Written as DNA, the CDR3 is TGCAGTGCTACTTACCCGGGACAGGGCGTTGAAAAACTGTTTTTT.

The chain links TRBV5-6 to TRBJ2-7; maybe TRBD1 (5 bases). Per germline, CDR1 SGHDT and CDR2 YYEEEE. The CDR3 runs to 16 residues. The V and J ends lost 4 bases and 2 bases respectively, with 19 bases between them. The DNA for the CDR3 is TGTGCCAGCAGCCGAACAGGTCTTGAAAAGACCTACGAGCAGTACTTC. It yields the protein CASSRTGLEKTYEQYF.

This clonotype has more than one count but fewer than ten. The rearrangement joins TRBV5-1 to TRBJ2-2, with D possibly called TRBD1 or TRBD2 (5 bases each). Germline V gene sequence: CDR1 SGHRS, CDR2 YFSETQ. The CDR3 covers 15 residues. V was clipped by 4 bases and J by 6 bases, with 16 bases between them. CDR3 protein: CASSPGTALPGELFF. The DNA of the CDR3 is TGCGCCAGCAGCCCAGGGACGGCTTTGCCCGGGGAGCTGTTTTTT.

The chain has TRBV7-9 and TRBJ2-7, with a tentative D call TRBD2 (6 bases). This CDR3 is 17 amino acids long. V lost 0 bases, J lost 10 bases, and 25 bases lay in between. CDR1 and CDR2 from the germline V gene are SEHNR and FQNEAQ (reference sequence). CDR3 in DNA: TGTGCCAGCAGCTTAGCTCAATTTCTAGGAGGGGATACTGGACAGTACTTC. Its protein is CASSLAQFLGGDTGQYF.

This clonotype was counted between two and nine times. The CDR3 loop is CSVDLAGDRADTQYF. CDR3 nucleotides: TGCAGCGTTGACCTTGCGGGAGACCGGGCAGATACGCAGTATTTT. The chain is built from TRBV29-1 and TRBJ2-3, with 7 bases identical to TRBD2. The CDR3 sequence is 15 residues long. Looked up from germline, CDR1 is SQVTM and CDR2 is ANQGSEA. Losses at the gene ends were 3 bases for V and 4 bases for J; bases not matched to a gene: 10.

There are a few counts of this clonotype. This rearrangement joins TRBV15 to TRBJ2-1, with 7 bases aligning to TRBD2. Germline CDR1 LNHNV, CDR2 YYDKDF (reference sequence). CDR3 length: 14 residues. After removal of 11 bases from V and 7 bases from J, the junction contained 14 bases not matched to a gene. The CDR3 reads CASGSSGGWNEQFF. The CDR3 nucleotides are TGTGCCTCCGGTTCTTCCGGGGGGTGGAATGAGCAGTTCTTC.

This clonotype was found many times. V and J are TRBV19 and TRBJ2-1; 13 bases are a match to TRBD2. The CDR3 runs to 15 residues. The ends lost 4 bases at V and 9 bases at J; junction bases unmatched: 6. From germline, CDR1 is LNHDA and CDR2 SQIVND (reference sequence). The CDR3 reads CASSTRLAGGGEQFF. CDR3 coding DNA: TGTGCCAGTAGTACCCGACTAGCGGGAGGTGGTGAGCAGTTCTTC.

This rearrangement joins TRBV9 to TRBJ1-2, with D maybe TRBD1 (6 bases). Between the trimmed V and J ends, which lost 1 base and 4 bases, there was a span of 11 bases. CDR1 and CDR2 (germline): SGDLS, YYNGEE. CDR3 length: 14 amino acids. The CDR3 region is CASSVSQGSYGYTF. The DNA of the CDR3 is TGTGCCAGCAGCGTATCACAGGGATCCTATGGCTACACCTTC.

V gene TRBV5-1 combines with J gene TRBJ2-7; D is ambiguous. CDR1 and CDR2 from the germline V gene are SGHRS and YFSETQ. Trimming shortened V by 2 bases and J by 4 bases, and 16 bases separated the two germline ends. The CDR3 is 15 residues long. The chain's CDR3 is CASSLRGEPSYEQYF. The DNA of the CDR3 is TGCGCCAGCAGCTTACGTGGGGAACCCTCATACGAGCAGTACTTC.

This clonotype occurred a few times. This chain connects TRBV6-5 to TRBJ2-5; no firm D call. V gave up 0 bases and J gave up 2 bases, with 16 bases separating them. CDR3 length: 17 residues. Germline V gene data show CDR1 as MNHEY and CDR2 as SVGAGI. The CDR3: CASSYSPPRGLQETQYF. For the CDR3, the DNA is TGTGCCAGCAGTTACTCCCCCCCCCGCGGCCTACAAGAGACCCAGTACTTC.

This clonotype was counted between two and nine times. The chain recombines TRBV4-1 with TRBJ2-1; D ambiguous. Germline CDR1 reads MGHRA; CDR2 reads YSYEKL. Trimming stripped 6 bases from V and 4 bases from J, with 7 bases between. This CDR3 is built from 12 residues. CDR3 DNA sequence: TGCGCCAGCAGGACGGTATACAATGAGCAGTTCTTC. This gives the protein CASRTVYNEQFF.

The table lists this clonotype with a few counts. The chain uses TRBV12-3 or TRBV12-4 and TRBJ1-2; 7 bases line up with TRBD1. The CDR3 is 16 amino acids. V lost 3 bases to trimming and J lost 3 bases; unmatched junction nucleotides: 10. Written as DNA, the CDR3 is TGTGCCAGCAGTTTGAGGGGGCGCCCGATATACTATGGCTACACCTTC. Its protein product is CASSLRGRPIYYGYTF.

This chain uses TRBV18 with TRBJ2-1; 8 bases line up with TRBD2. The germline V gene encodes CDR1 KGHSH and CDR2 LQKENI. V dropped 3 bases and J dropped 10; count of bases not matched to a gene: 8. The CDR3 has 14 residues. This CDR3 reads CASSPGGVGREQFF. The DNA of the CDR3 is TGTGCCAGCTCACCCGGGGGGGTTGGCCGAGAGCAGTTCTTC.

J is TRBJ2-1 and V is TRBV5-1, with a possible D match to TRBD2 (6 bases). CDR3 size: 13 residues. CDR1 is SGHRS and CDR2 is YFSETQ in the germline V gene. Trimming stripped 4 bases from V and 7 bases from J, with 12 bases between. CDR3 nucleotides: TGCGCCAGCAGCCCGGCTAGCGCGAATGAGCAGTTCTTC. It codes for CASSPASANEQFF. The variable domain in full, completed from reference TRBV5-1 and TRBJ2-1, reads KAGVTQTPRYLIKTRGQQVTLSCSPISGHRSVSWYQQTPGQGLQFLFEYFSETQRNKGNFPGRFSGRQFSNSRSEMNVSTLELGDSALYLCASSPASANEQFFGPGTRLTVL.

Notes on this clonotype: Relative to the germline gene, one junction end is altered; a read error may explain this. The V gene is TRBV7-7, the J gene TRBJ1-1; no firm D call. The CDR3 covers 13 residues. CDR1 and CDR2 from the germline V gene are SSHAT and FNYEAQ (reference sequence). The CDR3 DNA follows: TGTGCCAGCAGCAACAGCATGAACACTGAAGCTTTATTT. Protein: CASSNSMNTEALF.